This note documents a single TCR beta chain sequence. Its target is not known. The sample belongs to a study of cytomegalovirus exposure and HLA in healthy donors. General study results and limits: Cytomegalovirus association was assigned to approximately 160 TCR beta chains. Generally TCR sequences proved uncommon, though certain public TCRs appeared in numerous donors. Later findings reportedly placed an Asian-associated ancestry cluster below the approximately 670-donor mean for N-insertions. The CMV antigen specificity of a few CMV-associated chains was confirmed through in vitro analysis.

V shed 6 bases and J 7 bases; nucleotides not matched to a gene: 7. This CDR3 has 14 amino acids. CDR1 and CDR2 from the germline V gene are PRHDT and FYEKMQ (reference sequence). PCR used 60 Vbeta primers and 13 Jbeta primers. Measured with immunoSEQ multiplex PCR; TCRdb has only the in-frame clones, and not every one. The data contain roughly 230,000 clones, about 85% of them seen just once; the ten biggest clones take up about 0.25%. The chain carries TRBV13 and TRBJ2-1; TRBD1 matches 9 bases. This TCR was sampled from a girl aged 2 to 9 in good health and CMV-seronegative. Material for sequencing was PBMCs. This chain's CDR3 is CASSPGDRVNEQFF. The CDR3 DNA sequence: TGTGCCAGCAGTCCAGGGGACAGGGTGAATGAGCAGTTCTTC.